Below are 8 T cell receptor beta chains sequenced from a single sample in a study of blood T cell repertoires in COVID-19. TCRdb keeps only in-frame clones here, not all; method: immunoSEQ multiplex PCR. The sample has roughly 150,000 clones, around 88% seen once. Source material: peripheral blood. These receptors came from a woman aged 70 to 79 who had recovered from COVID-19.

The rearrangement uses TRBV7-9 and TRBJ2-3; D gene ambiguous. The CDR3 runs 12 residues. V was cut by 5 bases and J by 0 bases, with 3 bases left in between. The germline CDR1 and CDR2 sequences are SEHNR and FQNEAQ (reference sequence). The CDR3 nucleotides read TGTGCCAGCAGCCCTAGCACAGATACGCAGTATTTT. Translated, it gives CASSPSTDTQYF.

The CDR3: CASSLGLWGVETQYF. CDR3 sequence (DNA): TGCGCCAGCAGCTTGGGACTATGGGGGGTGGAGACCCAGTACTTC. The V gene is TRBV5-1, the J gene TRBJ2-5; D is possibly TRBD2 (6 bases). This CDR3 has 15 amino acids. Germline CDR1 SGHRS, CDR2 YFSETQ. V lost 0 bases and J 5 bases, leaving 14 bases between the germline ends.

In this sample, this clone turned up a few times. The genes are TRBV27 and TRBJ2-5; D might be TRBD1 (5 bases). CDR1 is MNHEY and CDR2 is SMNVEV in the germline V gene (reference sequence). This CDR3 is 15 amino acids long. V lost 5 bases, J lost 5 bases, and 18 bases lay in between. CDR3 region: CASSPRTPRWETQYF. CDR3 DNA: TGTGCCAGCAGTCCCCGGACACCCCGGTGGGAGACCCAGTACTTC.

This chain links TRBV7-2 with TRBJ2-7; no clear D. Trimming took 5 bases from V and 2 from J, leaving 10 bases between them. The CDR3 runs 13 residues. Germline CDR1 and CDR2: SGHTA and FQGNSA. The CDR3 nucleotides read TGTGCCAGCAGCCTATCCCAGGCCTACGAGCAGTACTTC. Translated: CASSLSQAYEQYF.

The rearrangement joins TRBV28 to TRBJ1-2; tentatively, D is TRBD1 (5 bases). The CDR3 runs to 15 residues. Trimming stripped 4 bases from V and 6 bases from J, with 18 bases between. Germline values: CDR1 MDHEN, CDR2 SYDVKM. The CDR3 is CASSSPRQGRHGYTF. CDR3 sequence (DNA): TGTGCCAGCAGTTCCCCGCGGCAGGGCCGGCATGGCTACACCTTC.

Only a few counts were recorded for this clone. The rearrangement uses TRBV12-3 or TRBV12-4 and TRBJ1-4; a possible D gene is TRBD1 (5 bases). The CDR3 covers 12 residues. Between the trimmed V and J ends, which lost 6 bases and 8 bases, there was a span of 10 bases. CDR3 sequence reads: CASRGVGEKLFF. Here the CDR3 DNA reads TGTGCCAGCAGAGGGGTAGGGGAAAAACTGTTTTTT.

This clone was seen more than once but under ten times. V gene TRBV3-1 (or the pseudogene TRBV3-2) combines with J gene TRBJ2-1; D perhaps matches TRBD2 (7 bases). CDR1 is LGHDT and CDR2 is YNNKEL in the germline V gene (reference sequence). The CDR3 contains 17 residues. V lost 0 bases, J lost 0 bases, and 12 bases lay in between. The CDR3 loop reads CASSQDRGASSYNEQFF. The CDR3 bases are TGTGCCAGCAGCCAAGATCGGGGGGCCAGCTCCTACAATGAGCAGTTCTTC.

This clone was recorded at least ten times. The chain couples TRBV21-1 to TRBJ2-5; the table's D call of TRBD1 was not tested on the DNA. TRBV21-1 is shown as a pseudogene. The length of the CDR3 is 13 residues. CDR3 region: CASSDTGGETQYF. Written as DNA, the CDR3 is TGTGCCAGCAGCGACACAGGGGGAGAGACCCAGTACTTC.